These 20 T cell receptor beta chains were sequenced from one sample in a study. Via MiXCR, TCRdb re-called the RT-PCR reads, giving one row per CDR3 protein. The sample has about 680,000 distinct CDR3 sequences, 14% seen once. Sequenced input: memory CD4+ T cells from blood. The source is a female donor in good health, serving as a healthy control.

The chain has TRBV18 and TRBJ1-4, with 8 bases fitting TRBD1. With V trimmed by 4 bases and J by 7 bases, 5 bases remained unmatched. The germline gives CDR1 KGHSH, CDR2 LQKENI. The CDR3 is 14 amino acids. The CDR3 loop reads CASSQGQAGEKLFF. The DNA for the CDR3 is TGTGCCAGCTCACAGGGACAGGCGGGTGAAAAACTGTTTTTT.

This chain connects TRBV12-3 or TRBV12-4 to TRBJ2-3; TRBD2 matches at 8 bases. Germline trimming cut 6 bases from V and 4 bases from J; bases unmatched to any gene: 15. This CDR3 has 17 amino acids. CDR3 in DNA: TGTGCCAGCAGCCCCGGGATCGGGAGGGCCGAATCAGATACGCAGTATTTT. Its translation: CASSPGIGRAESDTQYF.

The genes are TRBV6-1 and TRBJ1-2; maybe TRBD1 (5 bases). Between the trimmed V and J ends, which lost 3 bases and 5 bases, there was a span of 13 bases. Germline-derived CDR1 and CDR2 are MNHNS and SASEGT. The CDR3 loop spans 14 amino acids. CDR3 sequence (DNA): TGTGCCAGCAGTGAGGGGCCGACGGGATATGGCTACACCTTC. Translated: CASSEGPTGYGYTF.

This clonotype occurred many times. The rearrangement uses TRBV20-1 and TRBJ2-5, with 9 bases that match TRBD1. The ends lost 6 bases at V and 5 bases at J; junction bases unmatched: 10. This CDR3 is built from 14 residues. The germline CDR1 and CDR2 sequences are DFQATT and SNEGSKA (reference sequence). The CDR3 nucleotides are TGCAGTGCCGCCTTGGGACAGGGTCACGAGACCCAGTACTTC. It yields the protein CSAALGQGHETQYF.

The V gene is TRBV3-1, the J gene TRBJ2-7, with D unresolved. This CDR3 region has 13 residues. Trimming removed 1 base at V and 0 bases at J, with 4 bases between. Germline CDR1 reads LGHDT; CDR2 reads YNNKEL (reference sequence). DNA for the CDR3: TGTGCCAGCAGCCAAGTCGGCTCCTACGAGCAGTACTTC. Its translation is CASSQVGSYEQYF.

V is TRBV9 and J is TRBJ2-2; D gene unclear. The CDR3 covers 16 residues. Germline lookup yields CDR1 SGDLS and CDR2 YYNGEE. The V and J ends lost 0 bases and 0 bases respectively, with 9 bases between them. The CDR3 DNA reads TGTGCCAGCAGCGTAGTGACTTACCCGAACACCGGGGAGCTGTTTTTT. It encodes CASSVVTYPNTGELFF.

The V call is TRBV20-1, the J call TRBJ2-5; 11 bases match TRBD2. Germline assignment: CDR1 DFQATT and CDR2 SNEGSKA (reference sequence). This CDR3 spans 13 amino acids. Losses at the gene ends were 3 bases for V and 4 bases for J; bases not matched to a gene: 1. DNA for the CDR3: TGCAGTGCTAGTGGGACTAGCGGAGAGACCCAGTACTTC. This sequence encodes CSASGTSGETQYF.

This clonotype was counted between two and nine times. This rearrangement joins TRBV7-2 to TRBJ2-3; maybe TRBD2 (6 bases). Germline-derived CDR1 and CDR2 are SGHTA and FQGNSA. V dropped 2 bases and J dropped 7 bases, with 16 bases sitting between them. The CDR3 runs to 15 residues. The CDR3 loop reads CASSLSSGSQNTQYF. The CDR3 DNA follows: TGTGCCAGCAGCTTAAGTAGCGGAAGTCAAAATACGCAGTATTTT. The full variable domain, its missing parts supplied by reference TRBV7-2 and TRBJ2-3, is GAGVSQSPSNKVTEKGKDVELRCDPISGHTALYWYRQSLGQGLEFLIYFQGNSAPDKSGLPSDRFSAERTGGSVSTLTIQRTQQEDSAVYLCASSLSSGSQNTQYFGPGTRLTVL.

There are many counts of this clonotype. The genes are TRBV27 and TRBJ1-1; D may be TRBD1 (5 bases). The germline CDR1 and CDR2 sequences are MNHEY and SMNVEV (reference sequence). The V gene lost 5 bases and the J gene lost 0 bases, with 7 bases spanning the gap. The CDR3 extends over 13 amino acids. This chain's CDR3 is CASSGHMNTEAFF. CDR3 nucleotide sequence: TGTGCCAGCAGTGGACACATGAACACTGAAGCTTTCTTT.

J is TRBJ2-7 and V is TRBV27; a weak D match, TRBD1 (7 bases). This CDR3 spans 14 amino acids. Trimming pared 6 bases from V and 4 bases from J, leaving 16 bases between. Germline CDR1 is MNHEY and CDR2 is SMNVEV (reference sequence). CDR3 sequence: CASRYRGGKYEQYF. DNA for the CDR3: TGTGCCAGCAGGTACAGGGGAGGAAAGTACGAGCAGTACTTC.

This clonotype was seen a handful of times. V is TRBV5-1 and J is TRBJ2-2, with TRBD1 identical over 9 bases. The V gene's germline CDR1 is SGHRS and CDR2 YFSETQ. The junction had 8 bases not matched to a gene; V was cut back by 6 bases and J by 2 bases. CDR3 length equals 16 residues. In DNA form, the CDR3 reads TGCGCCAGCAACCCGGGACAGGGCGTTAACACCGGGGAGCTGTTTTTT. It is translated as CASNPGQGVNTGELFF.

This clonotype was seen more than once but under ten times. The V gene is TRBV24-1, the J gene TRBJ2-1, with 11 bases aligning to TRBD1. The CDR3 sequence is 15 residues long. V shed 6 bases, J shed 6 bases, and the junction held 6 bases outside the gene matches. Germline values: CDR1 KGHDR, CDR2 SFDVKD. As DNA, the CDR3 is TGTGCCACCAGTCTGGGACAGGGGGTTCCCAATGAGCAGTTCTTC. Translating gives CATSLGQGVPNEQFF.

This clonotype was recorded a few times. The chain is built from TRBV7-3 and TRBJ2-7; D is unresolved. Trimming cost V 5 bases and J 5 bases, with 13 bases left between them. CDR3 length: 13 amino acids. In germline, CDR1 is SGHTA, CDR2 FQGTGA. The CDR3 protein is CASSLTEAHEQYF. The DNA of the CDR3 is TGTGCCAGCAGCCTCACCGAAGCCCACGAGCAGTACTTC.

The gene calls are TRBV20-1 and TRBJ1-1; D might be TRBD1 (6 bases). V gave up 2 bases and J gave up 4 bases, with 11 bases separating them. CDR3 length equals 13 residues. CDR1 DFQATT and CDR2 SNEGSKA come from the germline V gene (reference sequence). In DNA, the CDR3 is TGCAGTGCTAGAAACGACAGGACCACTGAAGCTTTCTTT. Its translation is CSARNDRTTEAFF.

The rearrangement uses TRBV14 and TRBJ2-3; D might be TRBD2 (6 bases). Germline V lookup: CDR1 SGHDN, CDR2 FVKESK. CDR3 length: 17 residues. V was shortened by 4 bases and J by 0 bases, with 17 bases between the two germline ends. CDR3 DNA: TGTGCCAGCAGCCCCGTTGTCCGGGACTTTAGCACAGATACGCAGTATTTT. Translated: CASSPVVRDFSTDTQYF.

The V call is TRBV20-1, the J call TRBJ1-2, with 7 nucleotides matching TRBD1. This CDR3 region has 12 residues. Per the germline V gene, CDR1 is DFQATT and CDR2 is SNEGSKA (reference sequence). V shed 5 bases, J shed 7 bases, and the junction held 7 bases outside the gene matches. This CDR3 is CSAPDRVGGYTF. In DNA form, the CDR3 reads TGCAGTGCTCCCGACAGGGTGGGTGGCTACACCTTC.

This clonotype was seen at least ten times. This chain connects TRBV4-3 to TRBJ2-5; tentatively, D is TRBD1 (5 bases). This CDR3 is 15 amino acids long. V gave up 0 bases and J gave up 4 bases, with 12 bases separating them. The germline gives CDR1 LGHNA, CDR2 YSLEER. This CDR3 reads CASSQEAGWAETQYF. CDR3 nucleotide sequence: TGCGCCAGCAGCCAAGAAGCAGGGTGGGCAGAGACCCAGTACTTC.

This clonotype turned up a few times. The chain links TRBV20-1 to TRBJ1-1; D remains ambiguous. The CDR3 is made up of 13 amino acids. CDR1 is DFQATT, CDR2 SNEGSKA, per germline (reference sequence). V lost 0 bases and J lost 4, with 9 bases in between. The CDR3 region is CSARDMMATEAFF. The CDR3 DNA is TGCAGTGCTAGAGATATGATGGCCACTGAAGCTTTCTTT.

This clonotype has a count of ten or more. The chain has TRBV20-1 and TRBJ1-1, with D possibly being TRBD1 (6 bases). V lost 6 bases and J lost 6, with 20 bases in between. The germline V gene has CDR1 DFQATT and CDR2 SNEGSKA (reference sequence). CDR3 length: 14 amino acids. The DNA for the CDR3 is TGCAGTGCCGACTCCCACACAGGGTATTCTGAAGCTTTCTTT. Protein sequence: CSADSHTGYSEAFF.

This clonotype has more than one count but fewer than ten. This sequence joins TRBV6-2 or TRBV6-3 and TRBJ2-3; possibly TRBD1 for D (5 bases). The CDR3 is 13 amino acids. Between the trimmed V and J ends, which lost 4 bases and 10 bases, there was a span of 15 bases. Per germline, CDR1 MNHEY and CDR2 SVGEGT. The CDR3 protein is CASSFVARVAQYF. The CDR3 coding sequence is TGTGCCAGCAGTTTTGTCGCCAGGGTTGCGCAGTATTTT.